This T cell receptor (beta chain) is drawn from a study of human T cells and chemical hapten exposure. Study at large: Patches with 0.01% DPC went on the upper back, and the tests were read at 6 days. Study-level findings and limits: A positive correlation with patch test score was shown by PT1 expanded TCR counts.

Time point of the sample: pre-sensitization, week 0. As for treatment: therapeutic diphenylcyclopropenone sensitization with weekly scalp DPC. Alopecia patients between 18 and 70 years old and suitable for DPC were used as donors. Individual cDNA molecules (in the library) carried attached unique molecular identifiers. TCRdb re-analysed the RACE reads in MiXCR, keeping a single row per CDR3 protein. The sample yields about 64,000 distinct CDR3 sequences, roughly 10% seen once. A word on this clonotype: What it binds is not known.

The CDR3 length is 14 residues. Germline lookup yields CDR1 DFQATT and CDR2 SNEGSKA (reference sequence). The ends were cut back, 1 base at V and 5 bases at J, with 14 bases in the middle. This chain joins TRBV20-1 and TRBJ1-2; D gene ambiguous. The specimen comprised whole blood, sampled in connection with sensitization to the hapten diphenylcyclopropenone (DPC). The clonotype originates from a woman aged 40 to 50 with alopecia areata. Some clones in this sample may be carry-over from other donors' samples. CDR3 residues: CSARVDWRGYGYTF. CDR3 DNA: TGCAGTGCTAGAGTGGATTGGCGGGGTTATGGCTACACCTTC.